The source of this T cell receptor (beta chain) is a study of OX40 agonist ivuxolimab in advanced cancers. With respect to the entire study: Ivuxolimab was a fully human IgG2 agonistic monoclonal antibody targeting the costimulatory receptor OX40 (CD134). Intravenous ivuxolimab was administered to patients every 2 weeks at six dose levels: 0.01, 0.1, 0.3, 1.5, 3 and 10 mg/kg. Of the roughly 51 patients in dose escalation, about 20 had hepatocellular carcinoma, approximately 15 had melanoma, 9 had renal cell carcinoma and 9 had head and neck cancer. A male proportion of under 85% and a mean age of roughly 55 years, ranging from about 23 to 90, were recorded for the dose-escalation cohort. Patients were allowed to have had prior anti-PD-1, anti-PD-L1 or anti-CTLA-4 therapy, and 30% to 40% of the dose-escalation patients had been treated with checkpoint inhibitors. Three dose-escalation patients achieved partial responses, one with hepatocellular carcinoma and two with cutaneous melanoma. The point of sequencing TCRbeta in the periphery was to test whether ivuxolimab changed TCR sequence diversity and drove clonal T-cell expansion. The paper describes the monotherapy dose-escalation part (N of about 47 patients) of the phase I trial of ivuxolimab. Points the paper makes about the study in general: Clonal expansion of both CD4+ and CD8+ blood T cells was observed from baseline to week 6 at doses 0.1 to 3.0 mg/kg. In the 0.1-3.0 mg/kg groups, partial responders had among the lowest normalized peripheral clonal expansion, particularly in CD8+ T cells. Low levels of normalized T-cell clonal expansion were also shown by some nonresponding patients. The antigen specificity of the clonally expanded peripheral T cells was not determined. After ivuxolimab, expanded clones were on average more numerous among CD8+ T cells than among CD4+ T cells.

V sheds 3 bases and J sheds 6 bases, leaving 9 bases between their ends. The germline V gene (reference sequence) supplies CDR1 GTSNPN and CDR2 SVGIG. Taken from cysteine to phenylalanine, the CDR3 has 11 residues. Of the read, only the CDR3 DNA is kept; its 33 bases are in frame from base 1. Genomic DNA was isolated from the sorted cells so that the TCRbeta CDR3 region could be sequenced. The immunoSEQ Assay was used for sequencing of TCRbeta CDR3 regions. Imported from immuneACCESS, the table was reduced by TCRdb to in-frame sequences with V and J called. These copies leave out some clones; in studies compared against another copy, an unresolved V gene accounts for under half, and the cause of the remainder is not known. This sample is represented by tens of thousands of clones; 85% to 90% of them were singletons. 1.9% of the sample lies in the top ten. Patients with a history of autoimmune disease or receiving systemic immunosuppression were excluded from the trial. Peripheral blood for TCR sequencing was drawn from every dose cohort at baseline, at cycle 4 day 1 and at cycle 7 day 1. Samples came from an open-label, multicenter, first-in-human phase I dose-escalation trial of ivuxolimab. Adults with locally advanced or metastatic head and neck squamous cell, hepatocellular, melanoma or renal cell carcinoma were enrolled in the trial. Before TCR sequencing, CD4+ and CD8+ T cells were separately sorted from peripheral blood.

Points on this clone: This clone's antigen is unknown. No qualities accompany the bases; no much larger clone lies one base away.

The chain was built from TRBV30 and TRBJ2-7; the D region is possibly TRBD1 or TRBD2, each matching across 5 bases. Source: CD4+ or CD8+ T cells sorted from blood, taken in a trial of the OX40 agonist ivuxolimab. The clonotype comes from an adult with an advanced solid tumor such as melanoma, head and neck, liver or kidney cancer. The CDR3 region: CAWSGATEQYF. The DNA is as follows: TGTGCCTGGAGCGGGGCTACCGAGCAGTACTTC.